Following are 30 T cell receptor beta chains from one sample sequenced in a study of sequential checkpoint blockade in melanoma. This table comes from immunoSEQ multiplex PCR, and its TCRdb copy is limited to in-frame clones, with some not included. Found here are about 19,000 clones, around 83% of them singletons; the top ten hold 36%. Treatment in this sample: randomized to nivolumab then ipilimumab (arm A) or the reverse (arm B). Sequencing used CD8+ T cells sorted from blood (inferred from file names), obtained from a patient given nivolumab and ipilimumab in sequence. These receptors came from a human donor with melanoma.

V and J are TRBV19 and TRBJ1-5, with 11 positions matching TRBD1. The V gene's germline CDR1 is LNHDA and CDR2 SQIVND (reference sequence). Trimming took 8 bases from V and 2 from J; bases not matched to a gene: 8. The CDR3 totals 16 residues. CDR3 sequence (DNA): TGTGCCAGTGGACAGGGGGCTGTGATCGGCAATCAGCCCCAGCATTTT. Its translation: CASGQGAVIGNQPQHF.

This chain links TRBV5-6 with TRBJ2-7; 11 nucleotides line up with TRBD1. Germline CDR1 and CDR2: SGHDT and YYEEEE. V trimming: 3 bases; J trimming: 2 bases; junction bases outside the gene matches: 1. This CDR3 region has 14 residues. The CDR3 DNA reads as TGTGCCAGCAGCTCGGGACAGGGGGCCTACGAGCAGTACTTC. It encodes CASSSGQGAYEQYF.

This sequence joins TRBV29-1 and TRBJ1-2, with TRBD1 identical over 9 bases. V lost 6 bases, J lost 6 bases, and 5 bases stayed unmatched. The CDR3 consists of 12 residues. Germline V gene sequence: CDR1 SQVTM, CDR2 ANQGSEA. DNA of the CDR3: TGCAGCGTGGACAGGGGATATCATGGCTACACCTTC. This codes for CSVDRGYHGYTF.

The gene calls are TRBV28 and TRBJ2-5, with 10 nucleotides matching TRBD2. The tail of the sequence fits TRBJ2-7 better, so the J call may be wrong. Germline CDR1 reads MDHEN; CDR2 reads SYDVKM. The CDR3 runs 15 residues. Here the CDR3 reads CASSLILAGALEQYF. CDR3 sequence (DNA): TGTGCCAGCAGTTTAATCCTAGCGGGAGCTCTCGAGCAGTACTTC.

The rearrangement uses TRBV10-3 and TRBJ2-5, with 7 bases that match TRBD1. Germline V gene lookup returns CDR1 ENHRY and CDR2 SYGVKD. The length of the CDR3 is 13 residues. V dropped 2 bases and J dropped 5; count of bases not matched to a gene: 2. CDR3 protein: CAISEGTAETQYF. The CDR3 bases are TGTGCCATCAGTGAGGGGACAGCGGAGACCCAGTACTTC.

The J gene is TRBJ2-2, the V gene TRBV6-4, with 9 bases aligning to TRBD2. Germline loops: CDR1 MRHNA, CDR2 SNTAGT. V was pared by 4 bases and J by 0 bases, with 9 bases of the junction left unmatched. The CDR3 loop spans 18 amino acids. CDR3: CASSVGLAGAANTGELFF. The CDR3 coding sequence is TGTGCCAGCAGTGTGGGCTTAGCGGGGGCCGCGAACACCGGGGAGCTGTTTTTT.

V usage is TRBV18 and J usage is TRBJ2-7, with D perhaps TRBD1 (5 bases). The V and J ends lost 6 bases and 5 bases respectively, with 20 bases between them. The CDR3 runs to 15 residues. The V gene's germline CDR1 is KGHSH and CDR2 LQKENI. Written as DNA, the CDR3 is TGTGCCAGCTCCCCCGAGGCCAGGGCCAACGACGAGCAGTACTTC. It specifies CASSPEARANDEQYF.

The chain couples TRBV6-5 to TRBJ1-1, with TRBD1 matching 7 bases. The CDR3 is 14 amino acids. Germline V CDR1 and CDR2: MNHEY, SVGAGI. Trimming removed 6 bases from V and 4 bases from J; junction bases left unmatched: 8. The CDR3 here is CASSDSPGGTEAFF. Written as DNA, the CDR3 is TGTGCCAGCAGCGACTCCCCAGGGGGCACTGAAGCTTTCTTT.

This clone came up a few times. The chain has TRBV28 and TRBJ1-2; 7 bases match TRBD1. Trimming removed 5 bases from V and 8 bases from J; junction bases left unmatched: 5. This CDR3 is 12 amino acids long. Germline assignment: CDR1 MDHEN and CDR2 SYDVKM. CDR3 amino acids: CASSRQGDGYTF. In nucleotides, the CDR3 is TGTGCCAGCAGTAGACAGGGAGACGGCTACACCTTC.

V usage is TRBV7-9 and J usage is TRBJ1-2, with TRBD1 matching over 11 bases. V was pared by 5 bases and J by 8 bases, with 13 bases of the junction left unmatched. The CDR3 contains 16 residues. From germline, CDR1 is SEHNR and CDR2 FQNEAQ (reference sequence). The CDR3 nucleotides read TGTGCCAGCAGCGCCGGGACAGGGGGTCCCCTAGGGGGCTACACCTTC. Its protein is CASSAGTGGPLGGYTF.

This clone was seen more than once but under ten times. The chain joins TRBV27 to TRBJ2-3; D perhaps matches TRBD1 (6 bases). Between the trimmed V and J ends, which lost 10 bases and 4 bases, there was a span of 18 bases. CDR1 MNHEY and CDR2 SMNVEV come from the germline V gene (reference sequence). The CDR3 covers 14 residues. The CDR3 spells CAIGSGVGADTQYF. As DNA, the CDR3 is TGTGCCATTGGGTCAGGGGTTGGTGCAGATACGCAGTATTTT.

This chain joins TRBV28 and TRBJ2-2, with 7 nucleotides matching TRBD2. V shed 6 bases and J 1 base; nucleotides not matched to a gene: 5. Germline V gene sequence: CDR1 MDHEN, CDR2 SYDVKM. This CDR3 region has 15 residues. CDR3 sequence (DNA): TGTGCCAGCAGCCCTATAGCGGGGAACACCGGGGAGCTGTTTTTT. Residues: CASSPIAGNTGELFF.

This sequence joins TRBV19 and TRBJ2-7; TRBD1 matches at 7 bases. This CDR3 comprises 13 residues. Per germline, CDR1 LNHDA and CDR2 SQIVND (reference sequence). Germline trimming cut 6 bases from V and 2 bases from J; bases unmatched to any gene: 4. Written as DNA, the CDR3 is TGTGCCAGTAGCAGAACAGGGGCCTACGAGCAGTACTTC. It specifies CASSRTGAYEQYF.

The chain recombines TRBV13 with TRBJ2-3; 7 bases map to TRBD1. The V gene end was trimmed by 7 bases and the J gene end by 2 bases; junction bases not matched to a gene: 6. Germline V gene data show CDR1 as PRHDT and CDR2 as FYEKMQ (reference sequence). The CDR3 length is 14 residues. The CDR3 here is CASTLDRPTDTQYF. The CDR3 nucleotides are TGTGCCAGCACTTTGGACAGGCCCACAGATACGCAGTATTTT.

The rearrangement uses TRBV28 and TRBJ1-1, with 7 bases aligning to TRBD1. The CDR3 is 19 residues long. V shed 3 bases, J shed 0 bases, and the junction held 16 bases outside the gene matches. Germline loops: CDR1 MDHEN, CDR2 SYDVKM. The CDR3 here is CASSLGWGTETFMNTEAFF. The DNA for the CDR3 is TGTGCCAGCAGTTTGGGGTGGGGGACAGAGACTTTCATGAACACTGAAGCTTTCTTT.

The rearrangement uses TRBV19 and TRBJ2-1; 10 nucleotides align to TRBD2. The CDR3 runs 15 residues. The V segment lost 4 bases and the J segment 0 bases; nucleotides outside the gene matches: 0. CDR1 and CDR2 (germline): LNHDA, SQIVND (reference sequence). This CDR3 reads CASSTSGGSYNEQFF. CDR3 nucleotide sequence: TGTGCCAGTAGTACTAGCGGGGGCTCCTACAATGAGCAGTTCTTC.

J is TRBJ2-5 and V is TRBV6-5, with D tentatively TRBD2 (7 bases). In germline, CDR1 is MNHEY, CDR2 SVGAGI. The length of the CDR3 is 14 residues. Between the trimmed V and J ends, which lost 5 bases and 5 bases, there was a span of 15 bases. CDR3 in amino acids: CASSTGGGVETQYF. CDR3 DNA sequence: TGTGCCAGCAGTACCGGAGGGGGGGTGGAGACCCAGTACTTC.

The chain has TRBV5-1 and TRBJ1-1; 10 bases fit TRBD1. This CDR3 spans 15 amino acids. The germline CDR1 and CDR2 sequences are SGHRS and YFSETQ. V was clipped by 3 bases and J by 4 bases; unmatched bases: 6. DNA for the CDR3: TGCGCCAGCAGCTCTCACCGGGACAGGGGCACTGAAGCTTTCTTT. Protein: CASSSHRDRGTEAFF. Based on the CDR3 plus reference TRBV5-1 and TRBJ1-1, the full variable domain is KAGVTQTPRYLIKTRGQQVTLSCSPISGHRSVSWYQQTPGQGLQFLFEYFSETQRNKGNFPGRFSGRQFSNSRSEMNVSTLELGDSALYLCASSSHRDRGTEAFFGQGTRLTVV.

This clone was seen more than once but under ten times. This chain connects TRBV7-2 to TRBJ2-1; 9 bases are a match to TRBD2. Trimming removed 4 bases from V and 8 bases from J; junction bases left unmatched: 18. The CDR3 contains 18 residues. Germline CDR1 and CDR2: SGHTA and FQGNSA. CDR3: CASSSRGRGGWTWHEQFF. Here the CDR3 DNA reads TGTGCCAGCAGCTCACGGGGGCGGGGGGGCTGGACTTGGCATGAGCAGTTCTTC.

The CDR3: CATSSPGQGSYEQYF. For the CDR3, the DNA is TGTGCCACCAGCAGTCCGGGACAGGGTTCCTACGAGCAGTACTTC. The gene calls are TRBV15 and TRBJ2-7; 9 nucleotides line up with TRBD1. The CDR3 loop spans 15 amino acids. The J segment lost 1 base and the V segment lost 3 bases, leaving 4 bases of the junction unmatched. Germline V gene data show CDR1 as LNHNV and CDR2 as YYDKDF (reference sequence).

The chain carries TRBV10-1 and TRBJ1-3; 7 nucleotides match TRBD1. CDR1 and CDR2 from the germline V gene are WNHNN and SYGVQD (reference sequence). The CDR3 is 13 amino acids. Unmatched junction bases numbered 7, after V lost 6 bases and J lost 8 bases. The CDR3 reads CASRTRDSHTIYF. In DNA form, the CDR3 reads TGCGCCAGCAGGACCCGGGACAGTCACACCATATATTTT.

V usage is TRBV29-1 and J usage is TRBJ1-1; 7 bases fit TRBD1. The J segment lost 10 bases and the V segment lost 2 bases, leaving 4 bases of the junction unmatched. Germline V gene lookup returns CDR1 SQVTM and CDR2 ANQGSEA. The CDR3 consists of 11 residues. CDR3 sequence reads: CSVETGVGAFF. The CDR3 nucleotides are TGCAGCGTTGAAACAGGGGTAGGAGCTTTCTTT. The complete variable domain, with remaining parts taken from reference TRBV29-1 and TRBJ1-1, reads SAVISQKPSRDICQRGTSLTIQCQVDSQVTMMFWYRQQPGQSLTLIATANQGSEATYESGFVIDKFPISRPNLTFSTLTVSNMSPEDSSIYLCSVETGVGAFFGQGTRLTVV.

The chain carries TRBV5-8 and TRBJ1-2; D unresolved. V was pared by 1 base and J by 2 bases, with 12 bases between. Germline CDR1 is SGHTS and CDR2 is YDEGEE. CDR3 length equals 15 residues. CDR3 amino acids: CASSLIIEPNYGYTF. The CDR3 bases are TGTGCCAGCAGCTTGATAATAGAGCCAAACTATGGCTACACCTTC. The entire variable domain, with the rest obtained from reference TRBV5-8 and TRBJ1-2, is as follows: EAGVTQSPTHLIKTRGQQATLRCSPISGHTSVYWYQQALGLGLQFLLWYDEGEERNRGNFPPRFSGRQFPNYSSELNVNALELEDSALYLCASSLIIEPNYGYTFGSGTRLTVV.

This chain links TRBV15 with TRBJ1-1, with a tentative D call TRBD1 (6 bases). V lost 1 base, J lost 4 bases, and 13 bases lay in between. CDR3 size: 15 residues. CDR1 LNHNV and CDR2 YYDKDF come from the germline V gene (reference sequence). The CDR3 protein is CATSRGRGGGTEAFF. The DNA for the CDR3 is TGTGCCACCAGCAGAGGACGGGGGGGCGGCACTGAAGCTTTCTTT.

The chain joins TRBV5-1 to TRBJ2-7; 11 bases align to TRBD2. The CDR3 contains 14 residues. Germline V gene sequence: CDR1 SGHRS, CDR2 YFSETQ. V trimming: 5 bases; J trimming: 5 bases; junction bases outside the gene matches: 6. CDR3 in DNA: TGCGCCAGCAGGCTAGCGGGAGGATGGGACGAGCAGTACTTC. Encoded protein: CASRLAGGWDEQYF.

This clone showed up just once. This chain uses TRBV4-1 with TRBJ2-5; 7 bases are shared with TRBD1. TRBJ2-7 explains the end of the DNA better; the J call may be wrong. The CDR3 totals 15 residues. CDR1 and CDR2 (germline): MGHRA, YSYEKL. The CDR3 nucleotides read TGCGCCAGCAGCCAAGGTCCCCAGGGGGTACGCGAGCAGTACTTC. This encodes CASSQGPQGVREQYF.

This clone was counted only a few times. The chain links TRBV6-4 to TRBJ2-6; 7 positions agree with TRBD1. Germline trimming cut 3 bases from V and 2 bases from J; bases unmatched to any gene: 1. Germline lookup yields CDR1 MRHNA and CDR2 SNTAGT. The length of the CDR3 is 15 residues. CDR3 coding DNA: TGTGCCAGCAGTGAGACAGGGCCTGGGGCCAACGTCCTGACTTTC. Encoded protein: CASSETGPGANVLTF.

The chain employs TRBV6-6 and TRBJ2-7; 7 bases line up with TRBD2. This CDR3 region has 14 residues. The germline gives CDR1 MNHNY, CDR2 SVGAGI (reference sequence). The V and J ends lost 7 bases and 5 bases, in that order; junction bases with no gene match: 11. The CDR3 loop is CASNTLAGEDEQYF. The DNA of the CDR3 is TGTGCCAGCAACACGCTTGCGGGAGAGGACGAGCAGTACTTC.

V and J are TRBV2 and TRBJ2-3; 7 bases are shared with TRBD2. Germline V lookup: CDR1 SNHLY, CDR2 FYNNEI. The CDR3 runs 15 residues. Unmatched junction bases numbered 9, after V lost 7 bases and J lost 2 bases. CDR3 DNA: TGTGCCAGCACGAGACTAGCAAAAACCACAGATACGCAGTATTTT. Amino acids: CASTRLAKTTDTQYF.

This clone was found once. Written as DNA, the CDR3 is TGCGCCAGCAGCCAAGCACAGGGCTCCTACGAGCAGTACTTC. This encodes CASSQAQGSYEQYF. The chain couples TRBV4-1 to TRBJ2-7; weak D call: TRBD1 (6 bases). Germline CDR1 and CDR2: MGHRA and YSYEKL. Trimming left V 1 base short and J 0 bases short, with 7 bases between. The CDR3 contains 14 residues.